These 6 T cell receptor beta chains originate from one sample sequenced in a study of PD-1 blockade in classical Hodgkin lymphoma. Here immunoSEQ multiplex PCR was the method, and the copy in TCRdb shows in-frame clones only, minus some. This sample yields around 10,000 clones, of which more than 75% are seen a single time; roughly 33% belongs to the top ten. Every patient had relapsed following autologous stem cell transplantation, and cohorts differed in brentuximab vedotin exposure. This specimen was peripheral blood mononuclear cells (PBMCs), taken before the second cycle of nivolumab. The receptors come from a human donor with classical Hodgkin lymphoma.

The rearrangement joins TRBV2 to TRBJ2-7; 10 nucleotides line up with TRBD1. The CDR3 loop spans 15 amino acids. Per the germline V gene, CDR1 is SNHLY and CDR2 is FYNNEI. V dropped 8 bases and J dropped 3; count of bases not matched to a gene: 10. CDR3 protein: CASVKGQGIDYEQYF. CDR3 DNA sequence: TGTGCCAGCGTTAAGGGACAGGGGATCGACTACGAGCAGTACTTC. Together with reference TRBV2 and TRBJ2-7, the CDR3 gives the full variable domain: EPEVTQTPSHQVTQMGQEVILRCVPISNHLYFYWYRQILGQKVEFLVSFYNNEISEKSEIFDDQFSVERPDGSNFTLKIRSTKLEDSAMYFCASVKGQGIDYEQYFGPGTRLTVT.

This chain uses TRBV4-1 with TRBJ1-1; possible D gene TRBD1, 6 bases. The CDR3 runs to 18 residues. Trimming left V 1 base short and J 12 bases short, with 30 bases between. From germline, CDR1 is MGHRA and CDR2 YSYEKL. The CDR3 loop reads CASSQVQAQGSWVEVSFF. The DNA for the CDR3 is TGCGCCAGCAGCCAAGTCCAGGCGCAGGGGTCGTGGGTCGAGGTCTCTTTCTTT.

This sequence joins TRBV6-5 and TRBJ2-6; no reliable D call. V was clipped by 0 bases and J by 10 bases, with 13 bases between them. The V gene's germline CDR1 is MNHEY and CDR2 SVGAGI. The CDR3 is 15 residues long. The CDR3 bases are TGTGCCAGCAGTTACTCGATACGGCAGGTAAACGTCCTGACTTTC. Its translation: CASSYSIRQVNVLTF.

This clone has more than one count but fewer than ten. The chain joins TRBV5-6 to TRBJ1-1; D gene ambiguous. Germline CDR1 and CDR2: SGHDT and YYEEEE. The CDR3 length is 14 residues. V lost 4 bases to trimming and J lost 1 base, with 11 bases between them. DNA for the CDR3: TGTGCCAGCAGCCTCCGAACGCGGAACACTGAAGCTTTCTTT. Its translation: CASSLRTRNTEAFF.

The V and J genes are TRBV6-6 and TRBJ2-7, with TRBD2 matching 7 bases. CDR3 length: 15 amino acids. The V segment lost 3 bases and the J segment 5 bases; nucleotides outside the gene matches: 10. Germline values: CDR1 MNHNY, CDR2 SVGAGI (reference sequence). DNA of the CDR3: TGTGCCAGCAGTTATACTTGGGAGGGCTTGCACGAGCAGTACTTC. Translated: CASSYTWEGLHEQYF.

The chain joins TRBV13 to TRBJ2-7; TRBD1 might be the D (5 bases). V gave up 6 bases and J gave up 5 bases, with 14 bases separating them. Germline V lookup: CDR1 PRHDT, CDR2 FYEKMQ (reference sequence). The CDR3 consists of 13 residues. CDR3 nucleotides: TGTGCCAGCAGTTCGGGCACCAGGGACGAGCAGTACTTC. This encodes CASSSGTRDEQYF.